This TCR beta chain is drawn from a study of blood T cell repertoires in COVID-19. The overall study: Both acute and convalescent COVID-19 samples were obtained from the United States, Italy and Spain.

J lost 5 bases, V lost 4 bases, and 13 bases had no gene match. Per the germline V gene, CDR1 is SGHRS and CDR2 is YFSETQ. This CDR3 is 16 amino acids long. In its sample, this clone was seen once. Per the authors' pipeline: Researchers report that nucleated cell counts were estimated from reference gene primer amplification. Generated by immunoSEQ multiplex PCR, the TCRdb table keeps only in-frame clones and is missing some. V and J calls and clone size follow that table, whereas D and trimming were derived from the DNA. The table lists about 98,000 clones, approximately 86% of them singletons, with about 9.4% in the top ten.

The chain carries TRBV5-1 and TRBJ2-7, with 9 bases fitting TRBD2. The specimen sequenced was peripheral blood. The clonotype was recovered from a man aged 45-60 years with acute or convalescent COVID-19. The CDR3 sequence: CASSPGGAGGNDEQYF. The CDR3 DNA reads TGCGCCAGCAGCCCGGGGGGTGCGGGAGGGAATGACGAGCAGTACTTC.